This T cell receptor beta chain was observed in a study of a mutant IDH1 vaccine in newly diagnosed glioma. The wider study: Following radiotherapy alone, or alongside temozolomide cycles, vaccination was started after an interval of 4-6 weeks. Study-wide points: Shifts in the top peripheral T cell clonotypes seemed unrelated to pseudoprogression.

The time point: week 23, last vaccination. What each vaccine dose contained was 300 ug of mutant IDH1 20-mer peptide, accompanied by topical imiquimod. Donors had new IDH1-mutant astrocytomas of WHO grade 3 or 4 (ATRX-lost). The table came from immunoSEQ multiplex PCR; TCRdb's copy has only in-frame clones and leaves some out. The table lists about 86,000 clones, 65% to 90% of them singletons. The CDR3 spans 13 residues. CDR1 MGHRA and CDR2 YSYEKL come from the germline V gene. Trimming shortened V by 3 bases and J by 4 bases, and 7 bases separated the two germline ends. For this clone: Its target is not known. This CDR3 is also generated by other DNA sequences in the sample.

Sequenced here: PBMCs, sampled from a glioma patient whose treatment included an IDH1 peptide vaccine. The TCR comes from a man aged 25-45 years with glioma. Some clones in this sample may be carry-over from other donors' samples. V and J are TRBV4-1 and TRBJ1-5; the D gene is possibly TRBD1 (6 bases). The CDR3 sequence: CASSQRGNQPQHF. The CDR3 coding sequence is TGCGCCAGCAGCCAGAGGGGGAATCAGCCCCAGCATTTT.